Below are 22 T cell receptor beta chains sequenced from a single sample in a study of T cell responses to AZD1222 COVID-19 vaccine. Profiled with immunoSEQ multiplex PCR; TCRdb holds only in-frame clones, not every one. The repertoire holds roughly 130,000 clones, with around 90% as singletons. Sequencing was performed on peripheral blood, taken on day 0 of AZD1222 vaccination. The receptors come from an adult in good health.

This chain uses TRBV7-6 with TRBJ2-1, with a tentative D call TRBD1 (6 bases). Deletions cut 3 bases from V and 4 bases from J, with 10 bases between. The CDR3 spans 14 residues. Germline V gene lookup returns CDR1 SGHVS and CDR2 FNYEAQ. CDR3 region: CASSLAGEYNEQFF. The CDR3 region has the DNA TGTGCCAGCAGCTTGGCAGGGGAATACAATGAGCAGTTCTTC.

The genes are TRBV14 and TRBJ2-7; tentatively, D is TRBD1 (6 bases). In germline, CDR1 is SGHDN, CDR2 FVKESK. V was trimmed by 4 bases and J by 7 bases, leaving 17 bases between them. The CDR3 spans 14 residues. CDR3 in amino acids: CASSRTATSLEQYF. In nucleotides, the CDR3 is TGTGCCAGCAGCCGGACAGCTACGTCGTTGGAGCAGTACTTC. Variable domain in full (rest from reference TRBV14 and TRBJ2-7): EAGVTQFPSHSVIEKGQTVTLRCDPISGHDNLYWYRRVMGKEIKFLLHFVKESKQDESGMPNNRFLAERTGGTYSTLKVQPAELEDSGVYFCASSRTATSLEQYFGPGTRLTVT.

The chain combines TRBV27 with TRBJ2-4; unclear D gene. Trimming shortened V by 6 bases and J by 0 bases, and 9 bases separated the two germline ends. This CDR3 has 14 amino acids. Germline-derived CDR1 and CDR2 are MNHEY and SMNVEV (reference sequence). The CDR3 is CASRDLLAKNIQYF. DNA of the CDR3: TGTGCCAGCAGAGACTTATTAGCCAAAAACATTCAGTACTTC.

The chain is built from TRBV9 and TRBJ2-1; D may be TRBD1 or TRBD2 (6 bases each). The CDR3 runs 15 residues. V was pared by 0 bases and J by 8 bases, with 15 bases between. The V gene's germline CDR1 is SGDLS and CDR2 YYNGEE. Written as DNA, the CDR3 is TGTGCCAGCAGCGTAGGAGTCGCCGGGGGCGATGAGCAGTTCTTC. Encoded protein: CASSVGVAGGDEQFF.

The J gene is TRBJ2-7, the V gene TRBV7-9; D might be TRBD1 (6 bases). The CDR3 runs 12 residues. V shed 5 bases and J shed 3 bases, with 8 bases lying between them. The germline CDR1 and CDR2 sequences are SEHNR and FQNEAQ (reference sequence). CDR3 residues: CASSPRGYEQYF. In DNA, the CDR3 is TGTGCCAGCAGCCCCAGGGGCTACGAGCAGTACTTC.

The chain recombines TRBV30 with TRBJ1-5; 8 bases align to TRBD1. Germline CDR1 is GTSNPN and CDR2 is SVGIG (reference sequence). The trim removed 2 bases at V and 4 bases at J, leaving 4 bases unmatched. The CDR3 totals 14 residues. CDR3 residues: CAWSLDRVNQPQHF. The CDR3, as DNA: TGTGCCTGGAGTCTGGACAGGGTGAATCAGCCCCAGCATTTT.

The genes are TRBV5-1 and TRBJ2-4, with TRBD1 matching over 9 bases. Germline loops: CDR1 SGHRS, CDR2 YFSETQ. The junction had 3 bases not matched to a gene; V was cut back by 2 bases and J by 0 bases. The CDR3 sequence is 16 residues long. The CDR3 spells CASSFEGQGAKNIQYF. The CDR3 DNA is TGCGCCAGCAGCTTTGAGGGACAGGGAGCCAAAAACATTCAGTACTTC. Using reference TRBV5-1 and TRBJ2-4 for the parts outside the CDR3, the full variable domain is KAGVTQTPRYLIKTRGQQVTLSCSPISGHRSVSWYQQTPGQGLQFLFEYFSETQRNKGNFPGRFSGRQFSNSRSEMNVSTLELGDSALYLCASSFEGQGAKNIQYFGAGTRLSVL.

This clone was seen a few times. CDR3: CASSNGVNSPLHF. The CDR3 DNA is TGCGCCAGCTCGAACGGGGTCAATTCACCCCTCCACTTT. The V call is TRBV10-1, the J call TRBJ1-6; D gene unclear. The CDR3 covers 13 residues. Trimming cost V 8 bases and J 7 bases, with 12 bases left between them. Germline V gene sequence: CDR1 WNHNN, CDR2 SYGVQD (reference sequence).

In DNA form, the CDR3 reads TGTGCCAGCAGCCCTCGGCAGGGGGGCACCGGGGAGCTGTTTTTT. Its protein is CASSPRQGGTGELFF. This chain joins TRBV7-3 and TRBJ2-2, with D perhaps matching TRBD1 (7 bases). Trimming removed 5 bases at V and 4 bases at J, with 14 bases between. This CDR3 is built from 15 residues. The germline V gene encodes CDR1 SGHTA and CDR2 FQGTGA.

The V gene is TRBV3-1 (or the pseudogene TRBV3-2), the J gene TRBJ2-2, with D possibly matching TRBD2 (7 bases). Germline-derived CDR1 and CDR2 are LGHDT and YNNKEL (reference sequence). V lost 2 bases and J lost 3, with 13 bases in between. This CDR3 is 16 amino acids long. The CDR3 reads CASSQWGGGHTGELFF. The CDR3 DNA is TGTGCCAGCAGCCAATGGGGCGGGGGCCACACCGGGGAGCTGTTTTTT.

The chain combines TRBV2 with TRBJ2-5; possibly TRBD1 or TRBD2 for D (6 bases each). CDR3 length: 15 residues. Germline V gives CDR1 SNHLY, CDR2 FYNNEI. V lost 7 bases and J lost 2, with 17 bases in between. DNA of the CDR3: TGTGCCAGCAATAGGGGGGCGTCGATACAAGAGACCCAGTACTTC. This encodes CASNRGASIQETQYF.

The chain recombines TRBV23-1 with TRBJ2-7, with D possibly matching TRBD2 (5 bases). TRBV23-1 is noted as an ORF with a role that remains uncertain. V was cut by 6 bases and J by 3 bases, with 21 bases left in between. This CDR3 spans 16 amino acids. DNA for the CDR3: TGCGCCAGCAGGCGATCCCCACGGACTCGATACTACGAGCAGTACTTC. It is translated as CASRRSPRTRYYEQYF.

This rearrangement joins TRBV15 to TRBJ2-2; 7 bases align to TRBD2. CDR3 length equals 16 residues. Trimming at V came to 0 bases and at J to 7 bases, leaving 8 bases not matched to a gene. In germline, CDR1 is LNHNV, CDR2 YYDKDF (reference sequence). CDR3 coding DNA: TGTGCCACCAGCAGAGATAGTGGGAGGGCGAGCGGGGAGCTGTTTTTT. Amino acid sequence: CATSRDSGRASGELFF.

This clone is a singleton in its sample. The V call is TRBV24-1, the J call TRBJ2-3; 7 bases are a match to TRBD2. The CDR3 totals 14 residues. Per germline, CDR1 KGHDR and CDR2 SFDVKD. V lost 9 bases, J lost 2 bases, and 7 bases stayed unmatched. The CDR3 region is CATGPSGYTDTQYF. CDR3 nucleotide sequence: TGTGCCACCGGTCCTAGCGGATACACAGATACGCAGTATTTT.

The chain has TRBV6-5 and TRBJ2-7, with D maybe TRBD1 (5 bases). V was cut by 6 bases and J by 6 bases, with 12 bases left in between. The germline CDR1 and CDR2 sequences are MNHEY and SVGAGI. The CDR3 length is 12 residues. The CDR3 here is CASRESGFEQYF. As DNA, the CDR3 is TGTGCCAGCAGGGAGTCAGGGTTCGAGCAGTACTTC.

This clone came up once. The CDR3 nucleotides read TGCAGCGGCACCCGGGGGACAGGGCGGACTGAAGCTTTCTTT. The encoded protein is CSGTRGTGRTEAFF. The V gene is TRBV29-1, the J gene TRBJ1-1; 9 bases line up with TRBD1. This CDR3 contains 14 residues. The V gene end was trimmed by 7 bases and the J gene end by 5 bases; junction bases not matched to a gene: 11. CDR1 and CDR2 (germline): SQVTM, ANQGSEA.

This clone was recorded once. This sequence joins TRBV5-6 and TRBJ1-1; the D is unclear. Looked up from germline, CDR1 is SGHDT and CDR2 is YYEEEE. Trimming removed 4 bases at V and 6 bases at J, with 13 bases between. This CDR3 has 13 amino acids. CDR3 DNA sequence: TGTGCCAGCAGCCTCAAGCAGTTTTCTGAAGCTTTCTTT. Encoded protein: CASSLKQFSEAFF.

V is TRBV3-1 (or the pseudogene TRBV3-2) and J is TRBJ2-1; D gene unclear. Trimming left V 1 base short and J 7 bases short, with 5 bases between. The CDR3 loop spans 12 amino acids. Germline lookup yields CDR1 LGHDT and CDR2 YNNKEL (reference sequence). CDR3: CASSQGGNEQFF. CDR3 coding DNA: TGTGCCAGCAGCCAAGGGGGTAATGAGCAGTTCTTC.

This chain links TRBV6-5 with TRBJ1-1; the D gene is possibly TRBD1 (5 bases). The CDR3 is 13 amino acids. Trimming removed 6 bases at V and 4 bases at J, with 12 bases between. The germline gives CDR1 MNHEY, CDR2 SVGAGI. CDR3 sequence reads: CASSHQGSTEAFF. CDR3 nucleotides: TGTGCCAGCAGCCATCAGGGTTCCACTGAAGCTTTCTTT.

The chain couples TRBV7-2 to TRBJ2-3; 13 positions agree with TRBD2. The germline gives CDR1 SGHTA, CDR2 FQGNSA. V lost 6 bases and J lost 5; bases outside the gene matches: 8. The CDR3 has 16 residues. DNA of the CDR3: TGTGCCAGCAGACGGGGACTAGCGGGATTTGGAGATACGCAGTATTTT. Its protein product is CASRRGLAGFGDTQYF.

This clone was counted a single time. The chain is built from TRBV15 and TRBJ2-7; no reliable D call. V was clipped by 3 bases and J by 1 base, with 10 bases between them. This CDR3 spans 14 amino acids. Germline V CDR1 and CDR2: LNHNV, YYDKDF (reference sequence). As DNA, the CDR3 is TGTGCCACCAGCAGTATCGCGCGGTCCTACGAGCAGTACTTC. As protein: CATSSIARSYEQYF.

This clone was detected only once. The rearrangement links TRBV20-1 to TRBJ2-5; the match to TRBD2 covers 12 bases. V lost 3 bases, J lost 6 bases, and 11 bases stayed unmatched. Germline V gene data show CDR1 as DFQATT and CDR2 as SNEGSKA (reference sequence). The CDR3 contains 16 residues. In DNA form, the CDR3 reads TGCAGTGCTAGTCAAGGGACTAGCGGGTTCTTGAAGACCCAGTACTTC. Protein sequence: CSASQGTSGFLKTQYF.